This entry lists 21 T cell receptor beta chains sequenced from one sample in a study of blood T cell repertoires in COVID-19. The protocol was immunoSEQ multiplex PCR, while the TCRdb copy is restricted to in-frame clones and leaves out a portion. The data hold 300,000 to 400,000 clones, with roughly nine tenths observed a single time. Sequencing was performed on PBMCs or T cells enriched from blood (not recorded which). The receptors here all came from a man aged 60-69 years who had recovered from COVID-19.

The V and J genes are TRBV27 and TRBJ1-2, with D unresolved. The germline CDR1 and CDR2 sequences are MNHEY and SMNVEV (reference sequence). This CDR3 comprises 13 residues. V was shortened by 4 bases and J by 0 bases, with 6 bases between the two germline ends. As DNA, the CDR3 is TGTGCCAGCAGTTCTGGCTCTAACTATGGCTACACCTTC. It specifies CASSSGSNYGYTF.

V usage is TRBV4-1 and J usage is TRBJ2-6; D perhaps matches TRBD1 (6 bases). The length of the CDR3 is 18 residues. In germline, CDR1 is MGHRA, CDR2 YSYEKL. Trimming pared 3 bases from V and 0 bases from J, leaving 15 bases between. The CDR3 DNA is TGCGCCAGCAGCCAGCCGGGACACACTAACTCTGGGGCCAACGTCCTGACTTTC. Protein: CASSQPGHTNSGANVLTF.

This chain links TRBV28 with TRBJ2-5, with 10 positions matching TRBD1. The ends lost 7 bases at V and 4 bases at J; junction bases unmatched: 9. Germline lookup yields CDR1 MDHEN and CDR2 SYDVKM. The CDR3 is made up of 15 amino acids. CDR3 sequence: CASTSGTGAGETQYF. CDR3 sequence (DNA): TGTGCCAGCACCTCCGGGACAGGGGCCGGAGAGACCCAGTACTTC.

The chain couples TRBV7-9 to TRBJ1-1; 9 positions match TRBD1. CDR1 is SEHNR and CDR2 is FQNEAQ in the germline V gene (reference sequence). Trimming took 4 bases from V and 4 from J; bases not matched to a gene: 4. CDR3 length: 14 amino acids. Here the CDR3 reads CASSYSTGGTEAFF. The CDR3, as DNA: TGTGCCAGCAGCTACTCGACAGGGGGCACTGAAGCTTTCTTT.

The chain is built from TRBV19 and TRBJ1-6, with D possibly matching TRBD1 (6 bases). CDR3 length: 16 amino acids. V was trimmed by 4 bases and J by 9 bases, leaving 19 bases between them. Germline V gene lookup returns CDR1 LNHDA and CDR2 SQIVND (reference sequence). CDR3 sequence (DNA): TGTGCCAGTAGTACAACGCGACAGGATTATGGTTCACCCCTCCACTTT. Protein: CASSTTRQDYGSPLHF.

The chain is built from TRBV11-2 and TRBJ2-7; the D is unclear. Trimming took off 6 bases at V and 2 bases at J, with 5 bases between the two ends. This CDR3 region has 11 residues. CDR1 is SGHAT, CDR2 FQNNGV, per germline. CDR3 in DNA: TGTGCCAGCAGGGCCACCTACGAGCAGTACTTC. As protein: CASRATYEQYF.

The V and J genes are TRBV7-2 and TRBJ2-3; the match to TRBD2 covers 14 bases. Germline assignment: CDR1 SGHTA and CDR2 FQGNSA. The length of the CDR3 is 17 residues. The ends lost 2 bases at V and 6 bases at J; junction bases unmatched: 7. This CDR3 reads CASSLIRTSGGYDTQYF. The CDR3 nucleotides read TGTGCCAGCAGCTTAATCCGGACTAGCGGGGGGTATGATACGCAGTATTTT.

This chain connects TRBV9 to TRBJ2-1; a possible D gene is TRBD2 (5 bases). Germline V gene data show CDR1 as SGDLS and CDR2 as YYNGEE. V was shortened by 7 bases and J by 3 bases, with 14 bases between the two germline ends. This CDR3 is built from 14 residues. CDR3 nucleotide sequence: TGTGCCAGCCAAAGCGGAGGTGACTACAATGAGCAGTTCTTC. It specifies CASQSGGDYNEQFF.

The V and J genes are TRBV28 and TRBJ1-1, with D uncertain. The CDR3 runs 12 residues. CDR1 MDHEN and CDR2 SYDVKM come from the germline V gene. V was shortened by 6 bases and J by 1 base, with 6 bases between the two germline ends. CDR3 sequence: CASRTRNTEAFF. The CDR3 DNA sequence: TGTGCCAGCAGGACTAGGAACACTGAAGCTTTCTTT.

This clone appeared once. V and J are TRBV6-1 and TRBJ1-1, with D uncertain. The CDR3 covers 12 residues. Trimming stripped 5 bases from V and 4 bases from J, with 8 bases between. CDR1 and CDR2 (germline): MNHNS, SASEGT. CDR3 DNA: TGTGCCAGCAGTTATAGCAGCACTGAAGCTTTCTTT. The encoded protein is CASSYSSTEAFF.

V usage is TRBV18 and J usage is TRBJ1-1; 7 nucleotides match TRBD1. Germline V gene sequence: CDR1 KGHSH, CDR2 LQKENI. J lost 7 bases, V lost 3 bases, and 14 bases had no gene match. The CDR3 extends over 16 amino acids. As DNA, the CDR3 is TGTGCCAGCTCACCGACTCGTGACAGGGCGGGTCTTGAAGCTTTCTTT. Translating it yields CASSPTRDRAGLEAFF.

The chain is built from TRBV24-1 and TRBJ2-2, with TRBD2 identical over 7 bases. This CDR3 spans 17 amino acids. V shed 4 bases, J shed 5 bases, and the junction held 12 bases outside the gene matches. Germline V lookup: CDR1 KGHDR, CDR2 SFDVKD. The CDR3 loop reads CATSEASGVWGTGELFF. Written as DNA, the CDR3 is TGTGCCACCAGTGAGGCTAGCGGAGTGTGGGGAACCGGGGAGCTGTTTTTT.

V gene TRBV9 combines with J gene TRBJ1-1, with TRBD1 matching over 8 bases. This CDR3 has 16 amino acids. J was trimmed by 1 base and V by 4 bases; bases with no gene match: 9. Germline values: CDR1 SGDLS, CDR2 YYNGEE. The CDR3 sequence: CASSPRTGPRNTEAFF. Written as DNA, the CDR3 is TGTGCCAGCAGCCCTAGGACAGGGCCCCGGAACACTGAAGCTTTCTTT.

The chain recombines TRBV27 with TRBJ1-5, with no clear D. Trimming pared 3 bases from V and 0 bases from J, leaving 9 bases between. This CDR3 comprises 15 residues. Germline V gene lookup returns CDR1 MNHEY and CDR2 SMNVEV (reference sequence). The chain's CDR3 is CASSFSPYSNQPQHF. As DNA, the CDR3 is TGTGCCAGCAGTTTCTCCCCGTATAGCAATCAGCCCCAGCATTTT.

The genes are TRBV7-9 and TRBJ1-2; D is unresolved. Germline V gives CDR1 SEHNR, CDR2 FQNEAQ (reference sequence). The CDR3 loop spans 16 amino acids. V lost 3 bases to trimming and J lost 6 bases, with 20 bases between them. CDR3 sequence reads: CASSFEVVWKLNGYTF. In nucleotides, the CDR3 is TGTGCCAGCAGCTTCGAGGTCGTCTGGAAACTGAATGGCTACACCTTC.

The chain employs TRBV5-6 and TRBJ2-1; 9 bases match TRBD2. The length of the CDR3 is 15 residues. CDR1 and CDR2 from the germline V gene are SGHDT and YYEEEE. J gave up 2 bases and V 4 bases, and 4 bases lay outside the gene matches. This CDR3 reads CASSVRGGTYNEQFF. The CDR3, as DNA: TGTGCCAGCAGCGTGCGGGGGGGTACCTACAATGAGCAGTTCTTC.

The CDR3 here is CASSVQGAGNEKLFF. The CDR3 DNA sequence: TGTGCCAGCAGCGTACAGGGGGCGGGTAATGAAAAACTGTTTTTT. The chain employs TRBV5-4 and TRBJ1-4; TRBD1 agrees at 9 bases. The CDR3 is 15 residues long. The ends lost 4 bases at V and 4 bases at J; junction bases unmatched: 5. In germline, CDR1 is SGHNT, CDR2 YYREEE (reference sequence).

This rearrangement joins TRBV5-5 to TRBJ2-2, with 13 bases identical to TRBD2. Germline V CDR1 and CDR2: SGHKS, YYEKEE (reference sequence). CDR3 length: 16 amino acids. V was pared by 0 bases and J by 5 bases, with 1 base of the junction left unmatched. For the CDR3, the DNA is TGTGCCAGCAGCTTGGGGACTAGCGGGGGAACCGGGGAGCTGTTTTTT. The encoded protein is CASSLGTSGGTGELFF.

V is TRBV2 and J is TRBJ1-1; D ambiguous. The germline CDR1 and CDR2 sequences are SNHLY and FYNNEI. V lost 1 base and J lost 11, with 11 bases in between. The CDR3 sequence is 12 residues long. The CDR3 DNA follows: TGTGCCAGCAGTGAAGAACAGCCCCAGGCTTTCTTT. This sequence encodes CASSEEQPQAFF.

The chain carries TRBV6-5 and TRBJ2-1; D might be TRBD1 (5 bases). Germline values: CDR1 MNHEY, CDR2 SVGAGI. Trimming took off 7 bases at V and 0 bases at J, with 13 bases between the two ends. This CDR3 contains 15 residues. As DNA, the CDR3 is TGTGCCAGCAAATTACAGGAGAGCTCCTACAATGAGCAGTTCTTC. Encoded protein: CASKLQESSYNEQFF.

V and J are TRBV15 and TRBJ2-3, with unresolved D. The CDR3 is 14 amino acids. Trimming pared 3 bases from V and 6 bases from J, leaving 13 bases between. Germline assignment: CDR1 LNHNV and CDR2 YYDKDF (reference sequence). The DNA of the CDR3 is TGTGCCACCAGCAGGGGCCGTAGGATTGATACGCAGTATTTT. This translates into CATSRGRRIDTQYF.